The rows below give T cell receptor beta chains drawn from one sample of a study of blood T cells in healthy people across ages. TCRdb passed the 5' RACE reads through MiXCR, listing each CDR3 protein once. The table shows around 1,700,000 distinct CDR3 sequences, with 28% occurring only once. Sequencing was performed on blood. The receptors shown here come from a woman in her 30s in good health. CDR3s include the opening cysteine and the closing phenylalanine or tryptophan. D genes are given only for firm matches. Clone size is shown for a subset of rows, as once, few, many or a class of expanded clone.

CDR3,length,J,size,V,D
CASSEDATPMDEQYF,15,TRBJ2-7,few,TRBV2,-
CASSKRDRGQYEQYF,15,TRBJ2-7,-,TRBV6-5,TRBD1
CSARGQGTVAGYTF,14,TRBJ1-2,-,TRBV20-1,-
CASKVGTSGNTDTQYF,16,TRBJ2-3,-,TRBV5-1,TRBD2
CSVAPGDTQYF,11,TRBJ2-3,few,TRBV29-1,-
CASSYSRVNNEQFF,14,TRBJ2-1,-,TRBV6-5,-
CASSRTRVSYEQYF,14,TRBJ2-7,-,TRBV6-2/TRBV6-3,-
CASTWTGHQPQHF,13,TRBJ1-5,-,TRBV2,TRBD1
CASSPREEKLFF,12,TRBJ1-4,few,TRBV12-3/TRBV12-4,-
CSAYNDLNEQFF,12,TRBJ2-1,few,TRBV20-1,-
CSAHRGDYGYTF,12,TRBJ1-2,-,TRBV20-1,TRBD1
CASSARTSAADTQYF,15,TRBJ2-3,-,TRBV14,TRBD2
CASSQAEGISNEQYF,15,TRBJ2-7,-,TRBV3-1,-
CASSDPLQAADYNEQFF,17,TRBJ2-1,few,TRBV25-1,-
CSVEDYRRTEAFF,13,TRBJ1-1,-,TRBV29-1,-
CASSQDVGGRSYNEQFF,17,TRBJ2-1,-,TRBV3-1,-
CASSADGLSNQPQHF,15,TRBJ1-5,few,TRBV9,-
CASYNYGTGTNQPQHF,16,TRBJ1-5,-,TRBV28,TRBD1